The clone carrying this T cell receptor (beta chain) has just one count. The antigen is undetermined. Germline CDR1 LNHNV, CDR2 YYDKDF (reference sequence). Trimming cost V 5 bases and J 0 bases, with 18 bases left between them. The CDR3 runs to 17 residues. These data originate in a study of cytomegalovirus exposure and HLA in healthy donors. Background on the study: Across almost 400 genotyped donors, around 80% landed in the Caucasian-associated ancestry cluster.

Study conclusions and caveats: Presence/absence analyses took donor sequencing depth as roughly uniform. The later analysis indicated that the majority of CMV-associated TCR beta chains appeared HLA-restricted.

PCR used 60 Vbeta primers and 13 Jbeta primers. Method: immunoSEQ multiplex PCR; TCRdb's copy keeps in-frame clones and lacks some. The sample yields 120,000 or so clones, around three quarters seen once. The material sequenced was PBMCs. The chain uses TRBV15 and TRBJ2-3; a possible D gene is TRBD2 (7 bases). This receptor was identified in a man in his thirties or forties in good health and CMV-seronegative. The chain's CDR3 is CATSPMGGGSSTDTQYF. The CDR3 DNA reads TGTGCCACCAGCCCCATGGGAGGGGGATCGAGCACAGATACGCAGTATTTT.